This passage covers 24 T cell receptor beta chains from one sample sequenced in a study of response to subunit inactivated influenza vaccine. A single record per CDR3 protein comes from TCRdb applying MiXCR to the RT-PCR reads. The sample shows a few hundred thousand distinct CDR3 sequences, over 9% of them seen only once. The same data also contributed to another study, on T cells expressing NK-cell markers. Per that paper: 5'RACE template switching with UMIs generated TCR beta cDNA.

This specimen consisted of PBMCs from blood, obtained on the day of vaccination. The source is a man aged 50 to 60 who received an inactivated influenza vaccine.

The CDR3 region has the DNA TGTGCCAGCAGGCCCTCAAGGACTAGCTATTACAATGAGCAGTTCTTC. Its translation: CASRPSRTSYYNEQFF. V is TRBV12-3 or TRBV12-4 and J is TRBJ2-1, with 8 bases lining up with TRBD2. The CDR3 is 16 amino acids. Losses at the gene ends were 6 bases for V and 4 bases for J; bases not matched to a gene: 11.

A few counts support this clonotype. CDR3 coding DNA: TGCGCCAGCAGCGATCCCCGACAGGGGGAAAATGAGCAGTTCTTC. Translated, it gives CASSDPRQGENEQFF. The chain uses TRBV5-1 and TRBJ2-1, with 9 bases matching TRBD1. The CDR3 loop spans 15 amino acids. Unmatched junction bases numbered 9, after V lost 4 bases and J lost 7 bases. Germline V gene data show CDR1 as SGHRS and CDR2 as YFSETQ.

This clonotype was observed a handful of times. The DNA of the CDR3 is TGTGCCAGCAGTCACAACCCCGGGACTAGCGGGGGGGCGCGGTACAATGAGCAGTTCTTC. Translation: CASSHNPGTSGGARYNEQFF. This chain uses TRBV6-2 or TRBV6-3 with TRBJ2-1; 16 nucleotides match TRBD2. Germline loops: CDR1 MNHEY, CDR2 SVGEGT. J gave up 4 bases and V 5 bases, and 14 bases lay outside the gene matches. This CDR3 has 20 amino acids.

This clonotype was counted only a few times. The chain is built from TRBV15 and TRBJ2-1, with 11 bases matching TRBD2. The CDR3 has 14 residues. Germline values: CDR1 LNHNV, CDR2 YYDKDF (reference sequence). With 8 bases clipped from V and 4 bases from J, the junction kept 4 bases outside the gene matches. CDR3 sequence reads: CATSASGRYNEQFF. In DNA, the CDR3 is TGTGCCACCTCAGCTAGCGGGAGGTACAATGAGCAGTTCTTC.

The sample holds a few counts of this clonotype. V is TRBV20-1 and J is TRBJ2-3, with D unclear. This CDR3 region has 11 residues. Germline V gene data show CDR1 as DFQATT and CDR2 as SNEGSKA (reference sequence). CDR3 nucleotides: TGCACCCCGTTTTGGGGAGATACGCAGTATTTT. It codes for CTPFWGDTQYF.

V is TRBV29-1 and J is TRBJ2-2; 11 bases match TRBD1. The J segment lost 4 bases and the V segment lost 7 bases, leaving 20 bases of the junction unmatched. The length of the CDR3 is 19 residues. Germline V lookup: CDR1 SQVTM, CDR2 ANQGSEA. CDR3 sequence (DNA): TGCAGCGCCTCCAACCTGGACAGGGGGCGTTTTTCTTCCACCGGGGAGCTGTTTTTT. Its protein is CSASNLDRGRFSSTGELFF.

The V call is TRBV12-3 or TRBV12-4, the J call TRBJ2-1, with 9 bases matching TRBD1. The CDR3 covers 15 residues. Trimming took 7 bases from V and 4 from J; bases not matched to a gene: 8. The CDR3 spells CASTSGGQGYNEQFF. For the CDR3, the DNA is TGTGCCAGCACCTCGGGGGGACAGGGTTACAATGAGCAGTTCTTC.

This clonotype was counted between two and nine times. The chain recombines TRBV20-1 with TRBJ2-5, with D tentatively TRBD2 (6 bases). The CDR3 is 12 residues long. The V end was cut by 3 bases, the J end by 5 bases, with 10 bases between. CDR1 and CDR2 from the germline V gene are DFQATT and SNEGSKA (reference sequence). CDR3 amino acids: CSASGEVETQYF. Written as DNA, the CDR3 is TGCAGTGCTAGCGGGGAGGTGGAGACCCAGTACTTC.

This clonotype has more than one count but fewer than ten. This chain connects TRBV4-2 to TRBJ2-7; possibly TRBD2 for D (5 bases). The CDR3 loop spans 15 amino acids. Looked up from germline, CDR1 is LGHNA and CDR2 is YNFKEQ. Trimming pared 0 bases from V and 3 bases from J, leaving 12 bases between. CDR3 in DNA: TGTGCCAGCAGCCAAGATTGGAGGACCGGCTACGAGCAGTACTTC. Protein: CASSQDWRTGYEQYF.

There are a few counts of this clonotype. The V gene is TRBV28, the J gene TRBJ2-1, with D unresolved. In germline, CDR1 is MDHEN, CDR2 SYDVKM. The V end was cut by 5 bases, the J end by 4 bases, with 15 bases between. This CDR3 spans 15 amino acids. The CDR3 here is CASSGVVATYNEQFF. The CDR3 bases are TGTGCCAGCAGTGGGGTCGTGGCCACATACAATGAGCAGTTCTTC.

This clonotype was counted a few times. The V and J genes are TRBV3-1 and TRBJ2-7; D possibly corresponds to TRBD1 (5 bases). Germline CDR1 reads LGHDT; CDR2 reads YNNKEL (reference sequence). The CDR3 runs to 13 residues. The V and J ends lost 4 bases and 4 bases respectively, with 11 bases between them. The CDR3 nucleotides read TGTGCCAGCAGCCGACAGTCGCAATACGAGCAGTACTTC. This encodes CASSRQSQYEQYF.

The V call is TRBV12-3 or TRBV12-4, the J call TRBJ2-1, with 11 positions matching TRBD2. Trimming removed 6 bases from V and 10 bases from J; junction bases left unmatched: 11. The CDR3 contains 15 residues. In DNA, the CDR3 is TGTGCCAGCAGCTCGACTAGCGGGGTCACAATCGAGCAGTTCTTC. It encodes CASSSTSGVTIEQFF.

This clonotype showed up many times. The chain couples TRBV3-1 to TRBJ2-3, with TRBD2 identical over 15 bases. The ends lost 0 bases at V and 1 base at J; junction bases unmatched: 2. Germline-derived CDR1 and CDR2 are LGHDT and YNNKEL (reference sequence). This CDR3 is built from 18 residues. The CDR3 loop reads CASSQEGLAGGGTDTQYF. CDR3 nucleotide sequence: TGTGCCAGCAGCCAAGAAGGACTAGCGGGAGGGGGCACAGATACGCAGTATTTT.

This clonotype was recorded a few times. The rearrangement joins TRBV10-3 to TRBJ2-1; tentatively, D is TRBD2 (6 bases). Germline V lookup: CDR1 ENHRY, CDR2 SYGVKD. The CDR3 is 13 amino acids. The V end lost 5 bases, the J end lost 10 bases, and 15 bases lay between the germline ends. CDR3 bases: TGTGCCATCAGTTGGGACTCTACTCGGGAGCAGTTCTTC. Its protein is CAISWDSTREQFF.

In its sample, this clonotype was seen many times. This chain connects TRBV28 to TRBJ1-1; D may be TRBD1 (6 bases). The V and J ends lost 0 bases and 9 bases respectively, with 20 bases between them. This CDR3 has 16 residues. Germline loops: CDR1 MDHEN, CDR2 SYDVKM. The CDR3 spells CASSLWGRGGKGQAFF. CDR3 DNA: TGTGCCAGCAGTTTATGGGGCAGGGGAGGTAAAGGCCAAGCTTTCTTT.

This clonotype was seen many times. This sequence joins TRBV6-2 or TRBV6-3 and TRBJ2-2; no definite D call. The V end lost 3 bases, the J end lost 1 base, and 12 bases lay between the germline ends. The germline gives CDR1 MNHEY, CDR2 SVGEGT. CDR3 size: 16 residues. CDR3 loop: CASSYALVQNTGELFF. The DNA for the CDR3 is TGTGCCAGCAGTTATGCGTTGGTCCAGAACACCGGGGAGCTGTTTTTT.

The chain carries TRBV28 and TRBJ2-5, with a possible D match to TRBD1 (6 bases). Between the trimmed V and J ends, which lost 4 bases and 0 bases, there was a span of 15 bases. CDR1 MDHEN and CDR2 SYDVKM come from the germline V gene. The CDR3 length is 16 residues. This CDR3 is CASSSPDTGNQETQYF. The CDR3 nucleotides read TGTGCCAGCAGTTCCCCCGATACAGGGAACCAAGAGACCCAGTACTTC. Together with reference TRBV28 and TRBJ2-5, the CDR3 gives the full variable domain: DVKVTQSSRYLVKRTGEKVFLECVQDMDHENMFWYRQDPGLGLRLIYFSYDVKMKEKGDIPEGYSVSREKKERFSLILESASTNQTSMYLCASSSPDTGNQETQYFGPGTRLLVL.

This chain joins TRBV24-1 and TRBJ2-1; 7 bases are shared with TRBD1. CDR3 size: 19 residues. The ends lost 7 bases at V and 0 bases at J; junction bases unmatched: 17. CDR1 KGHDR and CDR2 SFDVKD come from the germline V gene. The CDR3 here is CATSPRQGTLPFSYNEQFF. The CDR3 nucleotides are TGTGCCACCAGCCCTAGACAGGGAACCCTACCGTTCTCCTACAATGAGCAGTTCTTC.

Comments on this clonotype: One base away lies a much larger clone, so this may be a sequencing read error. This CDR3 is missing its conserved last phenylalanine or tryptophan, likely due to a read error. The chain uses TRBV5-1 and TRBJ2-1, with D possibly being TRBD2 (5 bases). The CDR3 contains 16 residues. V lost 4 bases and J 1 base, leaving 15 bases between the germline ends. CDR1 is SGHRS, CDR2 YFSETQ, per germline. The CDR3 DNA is TGCGCCAGCAGCCCCGGGGTGGCCGGATCCTACAATGAGCAGTTCCTC. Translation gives CASSPGVAGSYNEQFL.

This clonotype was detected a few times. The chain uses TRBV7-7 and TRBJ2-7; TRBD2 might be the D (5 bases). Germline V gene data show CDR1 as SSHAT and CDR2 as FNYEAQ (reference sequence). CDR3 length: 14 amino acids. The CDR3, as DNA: TGTGCTAGCGCCCAAGGACTGAATTTCTACGAGCAGTACTTC. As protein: CASAQGLNFYEQYF.

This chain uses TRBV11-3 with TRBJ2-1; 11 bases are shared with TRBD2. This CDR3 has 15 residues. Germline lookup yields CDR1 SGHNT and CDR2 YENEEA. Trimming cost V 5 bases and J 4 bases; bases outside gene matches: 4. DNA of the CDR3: TGTGCCAGCAGCCAGGGACTAGCGGAATACAATGAGCAGTTCTTC. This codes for CASSQGLAEYNEQFF. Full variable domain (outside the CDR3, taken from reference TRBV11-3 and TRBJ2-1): EAGVVQSPRYKIIEKKQPVAFWCNPISGHNTLYWYLQNLGQGPELLIRYENEEAVDDSQLPKDRFSAERLKGVDSTLKIQPAELGDSAVYLCASSQGLAEYNEQFFGPGTRLTVL.

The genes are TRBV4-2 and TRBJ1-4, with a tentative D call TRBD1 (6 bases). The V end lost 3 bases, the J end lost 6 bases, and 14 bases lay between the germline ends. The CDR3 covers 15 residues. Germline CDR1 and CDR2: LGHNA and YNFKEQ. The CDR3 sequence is CASSQIQGSDEKLFF. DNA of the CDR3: TGTGCCAGCAGCCAGATACAGGGATCGGATGAAAAACTGTTTTTT.

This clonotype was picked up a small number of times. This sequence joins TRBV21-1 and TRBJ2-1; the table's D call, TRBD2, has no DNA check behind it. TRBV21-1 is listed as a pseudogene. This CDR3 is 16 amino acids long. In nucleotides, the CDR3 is TGTGCCAGCAGCAAAGCTAAGCGGCCCGTCCTCAATGAGCAGTTCTTC. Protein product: CASSKAKRPVLNEQFF.

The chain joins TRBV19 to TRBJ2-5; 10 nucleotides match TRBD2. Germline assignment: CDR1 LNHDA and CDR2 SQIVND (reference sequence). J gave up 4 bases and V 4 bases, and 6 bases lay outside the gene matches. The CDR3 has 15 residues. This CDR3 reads CASSTFSGGRETQYF. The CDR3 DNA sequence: TGTGCCAGTAGTACTTTTAGCGGGGGGCGAGAGACCCAGTACTTC.